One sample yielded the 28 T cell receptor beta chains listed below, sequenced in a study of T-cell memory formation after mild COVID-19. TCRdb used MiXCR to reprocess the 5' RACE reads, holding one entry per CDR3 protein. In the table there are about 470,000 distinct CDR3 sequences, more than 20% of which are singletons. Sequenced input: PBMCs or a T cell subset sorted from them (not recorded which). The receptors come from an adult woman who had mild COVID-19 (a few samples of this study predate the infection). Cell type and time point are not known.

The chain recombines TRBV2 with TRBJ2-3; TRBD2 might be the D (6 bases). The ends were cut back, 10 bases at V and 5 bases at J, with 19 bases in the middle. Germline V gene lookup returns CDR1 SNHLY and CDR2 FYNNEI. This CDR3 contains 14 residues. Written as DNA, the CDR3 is TGTGCCACCACGAGGACTAACCCAGTAGATACGCAGTATTTT. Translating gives CATTRTNPVDTQYF.

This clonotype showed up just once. CDR3 sequence (DNA): TGTGCCTGGAACGACAACGGGGTGGGCGAGCAGTACTTC. Translated, it gives CAWNDNGVGEQYF. The rearrangement joins TRBV30 to TRBJ2-7; D possibly corresponds to TRBD2 (5 bases). V was cut by 4 bases and J by 6 bases, with 16 bases left in between. The CDR3 loop spans 13 amino acids. The germline V gene encodes CDR1 GTSNPN and CDR2 SVGIG (reference sequence).

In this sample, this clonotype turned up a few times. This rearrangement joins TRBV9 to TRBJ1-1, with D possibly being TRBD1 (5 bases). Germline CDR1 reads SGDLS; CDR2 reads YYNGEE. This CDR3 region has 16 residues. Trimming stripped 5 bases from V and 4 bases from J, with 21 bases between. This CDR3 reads CASSVRDARGSTEAFF. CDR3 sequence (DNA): TGTGCCAGCAGTGTTCGGGACGCCCGGGGGTCCACTGAAGCTTTCTTT.

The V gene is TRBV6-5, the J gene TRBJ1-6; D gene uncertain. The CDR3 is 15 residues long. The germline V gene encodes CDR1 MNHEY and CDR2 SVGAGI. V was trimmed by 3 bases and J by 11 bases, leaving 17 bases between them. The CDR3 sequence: CASSYSVGPQTPLHF. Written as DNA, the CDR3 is TGTGCCAGCAGTTATAGCGTCGGACCTCAGACACCCCTCCACTTT.

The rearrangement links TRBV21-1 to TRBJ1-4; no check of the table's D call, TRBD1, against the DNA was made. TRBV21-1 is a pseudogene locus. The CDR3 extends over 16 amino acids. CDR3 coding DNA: TGTGCCAGCAGCCCACGCCATTCCTGTGGTAATGAAAAACTGTTTTTT. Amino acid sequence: CASSPRHSCGNEKLFF.

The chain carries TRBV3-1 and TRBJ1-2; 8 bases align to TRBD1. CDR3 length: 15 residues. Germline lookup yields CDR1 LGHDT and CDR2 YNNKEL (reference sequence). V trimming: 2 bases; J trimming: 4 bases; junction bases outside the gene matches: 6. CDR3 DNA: TGTGCCAGCAGCCAACCAGGACAGGGCGGCTATGGCTACACCTTC. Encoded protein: CASSQPGQGGYGYTF.

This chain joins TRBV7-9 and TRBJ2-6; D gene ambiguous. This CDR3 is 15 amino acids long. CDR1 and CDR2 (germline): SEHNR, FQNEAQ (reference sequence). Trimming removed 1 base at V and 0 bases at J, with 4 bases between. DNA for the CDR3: TGTGCCAGCAGCTTAGTTCACTCTGGGGCCAACGTCCTGACTTTC. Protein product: CASSLVHSGANVLTF.

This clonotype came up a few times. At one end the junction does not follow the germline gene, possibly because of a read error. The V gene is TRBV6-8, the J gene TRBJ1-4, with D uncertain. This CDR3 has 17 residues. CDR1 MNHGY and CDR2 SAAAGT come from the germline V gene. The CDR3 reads CASSHSVPCSDDEKLFF. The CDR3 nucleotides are TGTGCCAGCAGTCACTCGGTCCCGTGCTCGGATGATGAGAAACTGTTTTTT.

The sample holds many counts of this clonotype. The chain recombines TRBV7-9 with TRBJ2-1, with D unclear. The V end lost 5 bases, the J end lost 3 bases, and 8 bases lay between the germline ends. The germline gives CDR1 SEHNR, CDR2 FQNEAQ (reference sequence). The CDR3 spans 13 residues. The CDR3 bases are TGTGCCAGCAGCCCAAGGAGCTACAATGAGCAGTTCTTC. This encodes CASSPRSYNEQFF.

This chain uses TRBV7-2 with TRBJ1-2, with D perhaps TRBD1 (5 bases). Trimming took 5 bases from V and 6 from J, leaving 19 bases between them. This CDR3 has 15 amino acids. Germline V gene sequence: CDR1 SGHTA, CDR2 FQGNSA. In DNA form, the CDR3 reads TGTGCCAGCAGCCGACGGACCGCCCGGGGCAATGGCTACACCTTC. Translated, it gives CASSRRTARGNGYTF.

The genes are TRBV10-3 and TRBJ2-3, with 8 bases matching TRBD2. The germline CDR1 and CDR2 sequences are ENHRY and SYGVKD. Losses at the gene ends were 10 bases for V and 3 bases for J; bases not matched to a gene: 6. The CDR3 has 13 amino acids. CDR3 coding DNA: TGTGCCACCCGAGCGGGAGCGACAGATACGCAGTATTTT. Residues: CATRAGATDTQYF.

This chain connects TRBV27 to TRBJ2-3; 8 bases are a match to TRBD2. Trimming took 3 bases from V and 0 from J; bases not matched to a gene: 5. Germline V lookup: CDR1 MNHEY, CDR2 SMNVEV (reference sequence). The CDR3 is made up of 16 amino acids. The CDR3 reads CASSLEGLGSTDTQYF. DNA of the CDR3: TGTGCCAGCAGTTTGGAGGGACTAGGAAGCACAGATACGCAGTATTTT.

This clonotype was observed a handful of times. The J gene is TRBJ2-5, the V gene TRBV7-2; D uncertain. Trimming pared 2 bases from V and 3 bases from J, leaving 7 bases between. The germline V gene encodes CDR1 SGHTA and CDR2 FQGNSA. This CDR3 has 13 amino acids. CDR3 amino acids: CASSLQPKETQYF. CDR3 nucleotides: TGTGCCAGCAGCTTACAGCCAAAAGAGACCCAGTACTTC.

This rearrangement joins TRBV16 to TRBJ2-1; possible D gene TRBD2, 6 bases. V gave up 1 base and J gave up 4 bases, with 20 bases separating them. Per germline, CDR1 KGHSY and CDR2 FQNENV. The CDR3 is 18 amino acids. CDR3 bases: TGTGCCAGCAGCCAATTAGGTTTCCCCGGACTACAATACAATGAGCAGTTCTTC. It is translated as CASSQLGFPGLQYNEQFF.

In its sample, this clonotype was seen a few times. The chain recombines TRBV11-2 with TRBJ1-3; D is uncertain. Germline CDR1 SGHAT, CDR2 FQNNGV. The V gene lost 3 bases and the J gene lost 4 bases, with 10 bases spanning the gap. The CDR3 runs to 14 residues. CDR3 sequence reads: CASSFGQRGNTIYF. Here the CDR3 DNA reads TGTGCCAGCAGCTTCGGCCAGCGCGGAAACACCATATATTTT.

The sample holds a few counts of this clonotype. The CDR3 nucleotides are TGTGCCAGCAGGGGATGGCCTAGCGGCTACACCTACAATGAGCAGTTCTTC. It is translated as CASRGWPSGYTYNEQFF. V and J are TRBV14 and TRBJ2-1, with 7 bases lining up with TRBD2. Germline assignment: CDR1 SGHDN and CDR2 FVKESK. The CDR3 has 17 amino acids. Losses at the gene ends were 6 bases for V and 2 bases for J; bases not matched to a gene: 13. The variable domain in full, completed from reference TRBV14 and TRBJ2-1, reads EAGVTQFPSHSVIEKGQTVTLRCDPISGHDNLYWYRRVMGKEIKFLLHFVKESKQDESGMPNNRFLAERTGGTYSTLKVQPAELEDSGVYFCASRGWPSGYTYNEQFFGPGTRLTVL.

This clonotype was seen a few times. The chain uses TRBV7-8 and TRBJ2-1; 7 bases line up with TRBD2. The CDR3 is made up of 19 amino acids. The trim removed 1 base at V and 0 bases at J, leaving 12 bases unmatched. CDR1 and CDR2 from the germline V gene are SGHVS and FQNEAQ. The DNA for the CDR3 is TGTGCCAGCAGCTTAGATCTTATAGCGCGGGAGATCTCCTACAATGAGCAGTTCTTC. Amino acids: CASSLDLIAREISYNEQFF. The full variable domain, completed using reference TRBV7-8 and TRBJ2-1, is GAGVSQSPRYKVAKRGQDVALRCDPISGHVSLFWYQQALGQGPEFLTYFQNEAQLDKSGLPSDRFFAERPEGSVSTLKIQRTQQEDSAVYLCASSLDLIAREISYNEQFFGPGTRLTVL.

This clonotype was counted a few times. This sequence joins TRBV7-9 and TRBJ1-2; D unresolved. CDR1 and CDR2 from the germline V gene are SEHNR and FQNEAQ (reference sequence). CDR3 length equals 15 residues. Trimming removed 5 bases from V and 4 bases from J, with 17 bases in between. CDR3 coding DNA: TGTGCCAGCAGCCCACCGTCCGTCAGGACCTATGGCTACACCTTC. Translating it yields CASSPPSVRTYGYTF.

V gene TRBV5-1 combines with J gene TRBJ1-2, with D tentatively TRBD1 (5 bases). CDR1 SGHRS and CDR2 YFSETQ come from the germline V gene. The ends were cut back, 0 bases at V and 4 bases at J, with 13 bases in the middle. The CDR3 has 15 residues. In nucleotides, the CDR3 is TGCGCCAGCAGCTTGGCCGCCGGGACGTCCTATGGCTACACCTTC. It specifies CASSLAAGTSYGYTF.

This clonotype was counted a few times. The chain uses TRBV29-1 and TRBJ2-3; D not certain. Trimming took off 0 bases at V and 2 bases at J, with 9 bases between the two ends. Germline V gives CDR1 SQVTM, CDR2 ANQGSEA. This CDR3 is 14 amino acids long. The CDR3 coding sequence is TGCAGCGTTGAAGAACGGGCCGACACAGATACGCAGTATTTT. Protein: CSVEERADTDTQYF.

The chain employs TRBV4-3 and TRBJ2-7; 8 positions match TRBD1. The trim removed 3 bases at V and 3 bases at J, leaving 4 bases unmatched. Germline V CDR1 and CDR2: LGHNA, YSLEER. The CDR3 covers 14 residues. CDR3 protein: CASSHTGGDYEQYF. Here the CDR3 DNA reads TGCGCCAGCAGCCATACAGGGGGAGACTACGAGCAGTACTTC.

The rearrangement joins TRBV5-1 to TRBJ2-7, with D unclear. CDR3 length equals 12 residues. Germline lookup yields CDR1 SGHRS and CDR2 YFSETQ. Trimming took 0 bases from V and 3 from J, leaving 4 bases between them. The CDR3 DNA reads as TGCGCCAGCAGCTTGGAATTCTACGAGCAGTACTTC. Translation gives CASSLEFYEQYF.

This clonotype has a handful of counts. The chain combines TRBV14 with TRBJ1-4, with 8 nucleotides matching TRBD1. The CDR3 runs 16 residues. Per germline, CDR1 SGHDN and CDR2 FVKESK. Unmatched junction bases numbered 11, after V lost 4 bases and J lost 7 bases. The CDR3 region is CASSRSEAGTGEKLFF. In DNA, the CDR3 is TGTGCCAGCAGCCGGTCCGAGGCCGGGACAGGTGAAAAACTGTTTTTT.

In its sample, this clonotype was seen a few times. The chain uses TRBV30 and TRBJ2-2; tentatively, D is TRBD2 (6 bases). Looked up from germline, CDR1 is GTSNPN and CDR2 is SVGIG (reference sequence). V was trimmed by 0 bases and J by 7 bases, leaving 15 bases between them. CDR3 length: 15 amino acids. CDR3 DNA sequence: TGTGCCTGGAGTGTCCCCGGATTGGAGGGCGGGGAGCTGTTTTTT. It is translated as CAWSVPGLEGGELFF.

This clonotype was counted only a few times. The CDR3 reads CASSPRDRQYF. Written as DNA, the CDR3 is TGTGCCAGCAGCCCGAGGGACCGCCAGTATTTT. The V call is TRBV13, the J call TRBJ2-3, with D perhaps being TRBD1 or TRBD2 (5 bases each). Per the germline V gene, CDR1 is PRHDT and CDR2 is FYEKMQ (reference sequence). The V gene lost 5 bases and the J gene lost 12 bases, with 12 bases spanning the gap. This CDR3 is built from 11 residues.

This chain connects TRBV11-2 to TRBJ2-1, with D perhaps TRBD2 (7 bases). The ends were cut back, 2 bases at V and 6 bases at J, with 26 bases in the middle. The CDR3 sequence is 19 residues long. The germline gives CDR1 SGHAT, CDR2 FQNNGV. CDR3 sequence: CASSLRAPSAGAQVNEQFF. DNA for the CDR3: TGTGCCAGCAGCTTAAGGGCCCCGTCGGCGGGGGCCCAGGTCAATGAGCAGTTCTTC.

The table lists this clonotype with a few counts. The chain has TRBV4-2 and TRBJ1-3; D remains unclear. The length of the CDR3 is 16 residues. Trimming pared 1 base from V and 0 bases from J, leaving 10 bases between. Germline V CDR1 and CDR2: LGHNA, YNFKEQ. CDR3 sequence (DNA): TGTGCCAGCAGCCAAGGGCATGCGAGCTCTGGAAACACCATATATTTT. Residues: CASSQGHASSGNTIYF.

In DNA, the CDR3 is TGTGCCAGCAGCTTAGCGGACCCGGGCTTCTATGGCTACACCTTC. Its protein is CASSLADPGFYGYTF. This chain joins TRBV7-9 and TRBJ1-2; no clear D gene. CDR3 size: 15 residues. V was cut by 0 bases and J by 4 bases, with 12 bases left in between. The germline CDR1 and CDR2 sequences are SEHNR and FQNEAQ (reference sequence).